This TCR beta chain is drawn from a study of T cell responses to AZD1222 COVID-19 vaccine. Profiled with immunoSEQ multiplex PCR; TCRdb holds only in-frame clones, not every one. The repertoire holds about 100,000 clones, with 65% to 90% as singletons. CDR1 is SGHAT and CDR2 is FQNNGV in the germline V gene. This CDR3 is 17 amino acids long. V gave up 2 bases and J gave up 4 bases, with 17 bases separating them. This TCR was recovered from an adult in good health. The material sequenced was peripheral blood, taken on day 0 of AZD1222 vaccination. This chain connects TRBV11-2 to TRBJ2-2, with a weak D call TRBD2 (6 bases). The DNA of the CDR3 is TGTGCCAGCAGCTTAATACCCGGAGGGGCCGGCACCGGGGAGCTGTTTTTT. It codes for CASSLIPGGAGTGELFF.